This T cell receptor (beta chain) was recovered during a study of blood T cell repertoires in COVID-19. Clones were sequenced by immunoSEQ multiplex PCR, and TCRdb holds only the in-frame ones, with some missing. The repertoire holds 130,000 or so clones, with more than 85% as singletons. Sequencing was performed on peripheral blood. This TCR derives from a man in his forties or fifties with active or convalescent COVID-19.

Here the CDR3 reads CASSPQTSGRALNGELFF. CDR3 in DNA: TGTGCCAGCTCACCACAGACTAGCGGGAGGGCCCTCAACGGGGAGCTGTTTTTT. The chain recombines TRBV18 with TRBJ2-2; 14 positions match TRBD2. J lost 7 bases, V lost 1 base, and 8 bases had no gene match. The CDR3 consists of 18 residues. Germline CDR1 is KGHSH and CDR2 is LQKENI.